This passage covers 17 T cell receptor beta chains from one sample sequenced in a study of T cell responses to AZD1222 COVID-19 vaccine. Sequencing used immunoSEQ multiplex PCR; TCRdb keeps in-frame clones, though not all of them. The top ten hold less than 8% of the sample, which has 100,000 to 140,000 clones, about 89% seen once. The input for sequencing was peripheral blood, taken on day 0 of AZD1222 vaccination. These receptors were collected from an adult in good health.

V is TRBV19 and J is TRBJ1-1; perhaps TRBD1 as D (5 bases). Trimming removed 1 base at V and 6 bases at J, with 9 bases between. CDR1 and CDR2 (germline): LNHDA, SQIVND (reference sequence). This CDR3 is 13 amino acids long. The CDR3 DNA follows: TGTGCCAGTAGTATAGTTGGGGACTCTGAAGCTTTCTTT. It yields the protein CASSIVGDSEAFF.

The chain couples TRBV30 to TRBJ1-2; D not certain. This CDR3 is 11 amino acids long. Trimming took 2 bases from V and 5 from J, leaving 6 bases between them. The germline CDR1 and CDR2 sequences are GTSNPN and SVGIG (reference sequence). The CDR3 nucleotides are TGTGCCTGGAGTCGGAGATATGGCTACACCTTC. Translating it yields CAWSRRYGYTF. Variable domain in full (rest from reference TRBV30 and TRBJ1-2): SQTIHQWPATLVQPVGSPLSLECTVEGTSNPNLYWYRQAAGRGLQLLFYSVGIGQISSEVPQNLSASRPQDRQFILSSKKLLLSDSGFYLCAWSRRYGYTFGSGTRLTVV.

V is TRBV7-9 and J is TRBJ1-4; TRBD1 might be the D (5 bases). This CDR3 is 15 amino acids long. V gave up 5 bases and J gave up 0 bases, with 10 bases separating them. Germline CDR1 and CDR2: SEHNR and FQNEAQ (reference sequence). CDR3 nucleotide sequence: TGTGCCAGCAGCCCGTGGGGCACAACTAATGAAAAACTGTTTTTT. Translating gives CASSPWGTTNEKLFF. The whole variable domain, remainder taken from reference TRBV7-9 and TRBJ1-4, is DTGVSQNPRHKITKRGQNVTFRCDPISEHNRLYWYRQTLGQGPEFLTYFQNEAQLEKSRLLSDRFSAERPKGSFSTLEIQRTEQGDSAMYLCASSPWGTTNEKLFFGSGTQLSVL.

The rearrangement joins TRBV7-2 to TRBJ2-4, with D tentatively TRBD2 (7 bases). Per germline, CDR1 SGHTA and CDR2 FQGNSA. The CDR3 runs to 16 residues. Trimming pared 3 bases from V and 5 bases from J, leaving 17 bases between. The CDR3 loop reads CASSFQGGGLENIQYF. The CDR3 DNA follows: TGTGCCAGCAGCTTCCAAGGCGGGGGCTTGGAAAACATTCAGTACTTC.

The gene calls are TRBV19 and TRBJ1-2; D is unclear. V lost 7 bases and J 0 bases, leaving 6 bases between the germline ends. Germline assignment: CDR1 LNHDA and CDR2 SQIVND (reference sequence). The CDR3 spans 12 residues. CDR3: CASISTNYGYTF. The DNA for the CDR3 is TGTGCCAGTATCAGTACTAACTATGGCTACACCTTC.

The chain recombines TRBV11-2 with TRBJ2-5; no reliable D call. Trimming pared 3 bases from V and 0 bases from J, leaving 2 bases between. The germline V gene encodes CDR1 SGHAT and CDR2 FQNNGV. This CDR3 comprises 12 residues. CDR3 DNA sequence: TGTGCCAGCAGCTTTGACCAAGAGACCCAGTACTTC. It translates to CASSFDQETQYF.

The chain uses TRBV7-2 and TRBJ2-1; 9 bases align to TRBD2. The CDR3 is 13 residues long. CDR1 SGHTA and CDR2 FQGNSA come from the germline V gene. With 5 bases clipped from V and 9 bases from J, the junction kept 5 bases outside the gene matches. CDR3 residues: CASSEGLASEQFF. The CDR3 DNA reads TGTGCCAGCAGCGAAGGACTAGCGAGTGAGCAGTTCTTC. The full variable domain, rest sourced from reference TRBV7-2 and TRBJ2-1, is GAGVSQSPSNKVTEKGKDVELRCDPISGHTALYWYRQSLGQGLEFLIYFQGNSAPDKSGLPSDRFSAERTGGSVSTLTIQRTQQEDSAVYLCASSEGLASEQFFGPGTRLTVL.

CDR3 amino acids: CASSGLAFYNEQFF. CDR3 DNA sequence: TGTGCCAGTTCCGGACTGGCTTTCTACAATGAGCAGTTCTTC. The chain has TRBV19 and TRBJ2-1, with D possibly TRBD2 on 5 matching bases. Germline assignment: CDR1 LNHDA and CDR2 SQIVND (reference sequence). The V end lost 8 bases, the J end lost 3 bases, and 14 bases lay between the germline ends. This CDR3 spans 14 amino acids. Full variable domain (outside the CDR3, taken from reference TRBV19 and TRBJ2-1): DGGITQSPKYLFRKEGQNVTLSCEQNLNHDAMYWYRQDPGQGLRLIYYSQIVNDFQKGDIAEGYSVSREKKESFPLTVTSAQKNPTAFYLCASSGLAFYNEQFFGPGTRLTVL.

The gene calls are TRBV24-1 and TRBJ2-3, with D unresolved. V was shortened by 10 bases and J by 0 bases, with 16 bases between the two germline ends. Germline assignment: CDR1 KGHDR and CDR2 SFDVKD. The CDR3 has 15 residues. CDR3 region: CATNDGGDSTDTQYF. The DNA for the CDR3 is TGTGCCACTAACGATGGTGGGGATAGCACAGATACGCAGTATTTT.

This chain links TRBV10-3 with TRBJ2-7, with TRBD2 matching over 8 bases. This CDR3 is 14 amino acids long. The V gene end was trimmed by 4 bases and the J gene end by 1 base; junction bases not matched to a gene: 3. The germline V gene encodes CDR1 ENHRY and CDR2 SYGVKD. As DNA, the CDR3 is TGTGCCATCAGTGCCACTAGCGGTTCCTACGAGCAGTACTTC. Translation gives CAISATSGSYEQYF.

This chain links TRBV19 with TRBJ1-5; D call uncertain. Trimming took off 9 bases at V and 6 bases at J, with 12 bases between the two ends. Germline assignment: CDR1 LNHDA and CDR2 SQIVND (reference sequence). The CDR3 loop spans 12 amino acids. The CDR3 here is CASSPVGQPQHF. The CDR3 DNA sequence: TGTGCCAGCTCCCCGGTCGGTCAGCCCCAGCATTTT.

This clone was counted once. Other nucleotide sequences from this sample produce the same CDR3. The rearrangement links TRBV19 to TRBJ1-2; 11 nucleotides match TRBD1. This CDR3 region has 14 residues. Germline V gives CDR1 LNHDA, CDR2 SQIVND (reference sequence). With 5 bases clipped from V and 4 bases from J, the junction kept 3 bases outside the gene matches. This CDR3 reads CASSRTGGGYGYTF. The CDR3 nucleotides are TGTGCCAGTAGTCGGACAGGGGGCGGCTATGGCTACACCTTC.

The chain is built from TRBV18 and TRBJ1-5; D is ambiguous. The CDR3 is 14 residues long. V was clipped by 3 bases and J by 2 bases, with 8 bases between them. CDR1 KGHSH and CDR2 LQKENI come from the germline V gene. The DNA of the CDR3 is TGTGCCAGCTCACCGCGTGACGGCAATCAGCCCCAGCATTTT. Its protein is CASSPRDGNQPQHF.

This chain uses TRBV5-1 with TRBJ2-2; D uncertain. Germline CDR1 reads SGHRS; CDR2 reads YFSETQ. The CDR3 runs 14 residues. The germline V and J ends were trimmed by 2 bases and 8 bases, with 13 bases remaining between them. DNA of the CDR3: TGCGCCAGCAGCTTCGGACCTTACGCTGGGGAGCTGTTTTTT. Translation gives CASSFGPYAGELFF.

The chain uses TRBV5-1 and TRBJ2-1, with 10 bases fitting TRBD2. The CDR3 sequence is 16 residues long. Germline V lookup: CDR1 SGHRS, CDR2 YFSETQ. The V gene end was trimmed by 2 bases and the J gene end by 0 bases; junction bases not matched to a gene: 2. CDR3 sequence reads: CASSFSGRRSYNEQFF. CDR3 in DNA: TGCGCCAGCAGCTTTAGCGGGAGGCGCTCCTACAATGAGCAGTTCTTC. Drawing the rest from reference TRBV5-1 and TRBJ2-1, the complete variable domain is KAGVTQTPRYLIKTRGQQVTLSCSPISGHRSVSWYQQTPGQGLQFLFEYFSETQRNKGNFPGRFSGRQFSNSRSEMNVSTLELGDSALYLCASSFSGRRSYNEQFFGPGTRLTVL.

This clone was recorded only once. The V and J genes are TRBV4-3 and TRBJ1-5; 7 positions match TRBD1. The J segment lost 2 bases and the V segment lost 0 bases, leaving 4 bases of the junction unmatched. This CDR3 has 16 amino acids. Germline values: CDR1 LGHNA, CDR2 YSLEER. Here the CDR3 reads CASSQDWGQRNQPQHF. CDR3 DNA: TGCGCCAGCAGCCAAGACTGGGGACAGCGCAATCAGCCCCAGCATTTT.

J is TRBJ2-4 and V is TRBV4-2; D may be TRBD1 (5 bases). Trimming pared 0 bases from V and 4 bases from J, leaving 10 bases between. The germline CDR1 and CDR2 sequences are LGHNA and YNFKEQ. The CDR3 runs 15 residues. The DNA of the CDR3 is TGTGCCAGCAGCCAAGATTTGGCAGGGAAAAACATTCAGTACTTC. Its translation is CASSQDLAGKNIQYF.